This section outlines one T cell receptor (beta chain) sequence together with its context. Antigen unknown. The data belong to a study of a mutant IDH1 vaccine in newly diagnosed glioma. As for time point: week 47, end of study. Doses of 300 ug of mutant IDH1 20-mer peptide were given with topical imiquimod. The CDR3 extends over 18 amino acids. In germline, CDR1 is ENHRY, CDR2 SYGVKD. J was trimmed by 4 bases and V by 3 bases; bases with no gene match: 12. The assay was immunoSEQ multiplex PCR, and TCRdb's table has in-frame clones only and misses some. The sample includes 30,000 to 35,000 clones, around 90% seen only once; the top ten take 2% to 2.5%.

Sequencing was performed on PBMCs, taken from a glioma patient whose treatment included an IDH1 peptide vaccine. This chain joins TRBV10-3 and TRBJ2-7; 13 nucleotides match TRBD2. This clonotype originated in a man aged 35 to 55 with glioma. The CDR3 sequence: CAISEGGTSGTGPYEQYF. CDR3 nucleotides: TGTGCCATCAGTGAAGGTGGGACTAGCGGGACGGGCCCTTACGAGCAGTACTTC.